This T cell receptor beta chain derives from a study of cytomegalovirus exposure and HLA in healthy donors. Findings and limits, study-wide: In vitro assays verified that a few CMV-associated chains recognized CMV antigens specifically. Earlier analysis found most TCR beta V segments productive about 90% or about 30% of the time.

The junction had 5 bases not matched to a gene; V was cut back by 0 bases and J by 5 bases. CDR1 is SGDLS, CDR2 YYNGEE, per germline. CDR3 size: 16 residues. PCR amplification relied on 60 Vbeta primers (plus 13 Jbeta primers). In the original processing: The authors later counted roughly 76 million unique TCR beta chains, 9 million to 14 million of them shared. TCRdb's table, derived via immunoSEQ multiplex PCR, lists solely in-frame clones and lacks some. From that table come the V and J calls and clone size; the DNA was used to work out D and trimming. Of about 180,000 clones listed, over 70% are singletons. To note about this clone: The antigen remains unidentified.

While unrecorded immune exposures were likely, the donors were nominally healthy when sampled. The chain joins TRBV9 to TRBJ2-2, with 9 bases aligning to TRBD1. Sequences were obtained from PBMCs. The clonotype was recovered from a male donor in good health and CMV-seronegative. The CDR3 DNA is TGTGCCAGCAGCGTAGGGGACAGGGTTCGGACCGGGGAGCTGTTTTTT. This codes for CASSVGDRVRTGELFF.